This is a list of T cell receptor beta chains from one sample in a study of a mutant IDH1 vaccine in newly diagnosed glioma. No antigens are known for them. The protocol was immunoSEQ multiplex PCR, while the TCRdb copy is restricted to in-frame clones and leaves out a portion. The table includes under 30,000 clones, roughly 77% detected once. Sequencing used PBMCs, obtained from a glioma patient whose treatment included an IDH1 peptide vaccine. The receptors originated from a man aged 40-55 years with glioma. CDR3s include the opening cysteine and the closing phenylalanine or tryptophan. D genes are given only for firm matches. Expanded clones get a size class; other rows say once, few or many, or leave the size out.

d_call: NA
v_call: TRBV19
j_call: TRBJ2-2
clone_size: NA
cdr3_aa: CASSLASGGELFF
cdr3_nt: TGTGCCAGTAGTCTTGCTTCCGGCGGGGAGCTGTTTTTT

d_call: TRBD1
v_call: TRBV2
j_call: TRBJ2-3
clone_size: NA
cdr3_aa: CASPPPRGSNLRQYF
cdr3_nt: TGTGCCAGCCCACCTCCCAGGGGGAGTAACCTACGGCAGTATTTT

d_call: TRBD2
v_call: TRBV11-2
j_call: TRBJ2-7
clone_size: NA
cdr3_aa: CASSAGTSGTYEQYF
cdr3_nt: TGTGCCAGCAGCGCCGGGACTAGCGGTACCTACGAGCAGTACTTC

d_call: TRBD1
v_call: TRBV19
j_call: TRBJ2-7
clone_size: NA
cdr3_aa: CASSELGQGPYEQYF
cdr3_nt: TGTGCCAGTAGTGAGCTAGGACAGGGTCCCTACGAGCAGTACTTC

d_call: NA
v_call: TRBV30
j_call: TRBJ2-6
clone_size: NA
cdr3_aa: CAWSTLGANVLTF
cdr3_nt: TGTGCCTGGTCCACCCTCGGGGCCAACGTCCTGACTTTC

d_call: NA
v_call: TRBV29-1
j_call: TRBJ2-1
clone_size: NA
cdr3_aa: CSVRDYNEQFF
cdr3_nt: TGCAGCGTTCGGGACTACAATGAGCAGTTCTTC

d_call: TRBD1
v_call: TRBV5-1
j_call: TRBJ2-2
clone_size: NA
cdr3_aa: CASRTGDTGELFF
cdr3_nt: TGCGCCAGTCGGACAGGGGACACCGGGGAGCTGTTTTTT

d_call: TRBD2
v_call: TRBV7-9
j_call: TRBJ2-1
clone_size: once
cdr3_aa: CASSLRAGWSNEQFF
cdr3_nt: TGTGCCAGCAGCTTACGAGCGGGATGGTCCAATGAGCAGTTCTTC

d_call: TRBD2
v_call: TRBV7-8
j_call: TRBJ2-3
clone_size: few
cdr3_aa: CASSPKGAGGDSTDTQYF
cdr3_nt: TGTGCCAGCAGCCCTAAGGGCGCGGGAGGGGATAGCACAGATACGCAGTATTTT

d_call: NA
v_call: TRBV5-6
j_call: TRBJ2-5
clone_size: NA
cdr3_aa: CASSLRGQETQYF
cdr3_nt: TGTGCCAGCAGCTTGAGAGGGCAAGAGACCCAGTACTTC

d_call: TRBD2
v_call: TRBV6-5
j_call: TRBJ2-7
clone_size: NA
cdr3_aa: CASSYGGSGRTYEQYF
cdr3_nt: TGTGCCAGCAGTTACGGGGGGAGCGGGAGGACCTACGAGCAGTACTTC

d_call: NA
v_call: TRBV6-5
j_call: TRBJ1-2
clone_size: NA
cdr3_aa: CASRQREGGYTF
cdr3_nt: TGTGCCAGCAGACAAAGGGAGGGTGGCTACACCTTC

d_call: NA
v_call: TRBV30
j_call: TRBJ1-1
clone_size: NA
cdr3_aa: CAWTSEGGTEAFF
cdr3_nt: TGTGCCTGGACGTCGGAAGGAGGCACTGAAGCTTTCTTT

d_call: NA
v_call: TRBV19
j_call: TRBJ1-1
clone_size: NA
cdr3_aa: CASSIGGGPMNTEAFF
cdr3_nt: TGTGCCAGTAGTATAGGGGGAGGACCCATGAACACTGAAGCTTTCTTT

d_call: NA
v_call: TRBV10-2
j_call: TRBJ1-5
clone_size: NA
cdr3_aa: CASSESGHRNQPQHF
cdr3_nt: TGCGCCAGCAGTGAGTCAGGACACAGGAATCAGCCCCAGCATTTT

d_call: NA
v_call: TRBV27
j_call: TRBJ2-3
clone_size: NA
cdr3_aa: CASSLVPAETNTDTQYF
cdr3_nt: TGTGCCAGCAGTTTAGTTCCAGCGGAGACGAACACAGATACGCAGTATTTT

d_call: NA
v_call: TRBV15
j_call: TRBJ2-3
clone_size: NA
cdr3_aa: CATSRDPGLRGDTQYF
cdr3_nt: TGTGCCACCAGCAGAGATCCTGGCCTACGGGGGGATACGCAGTATTTT

d_call: TRBD1
v_call: TRBV5-6
j_call: TRBJ1-1
clone_size: NA
cdr3_aa: CASSFGNRGEAFF
cdr3_nt: TGTGCCAGCAGCTTTGGTAACAGGGGTGAAGCTTTCTTT

d_call: TRBD2
v_call: TRBV25-1
j_call: TRBJ2-1
clone_size: NA
cdr3_aa: CASSERGSYNEQFF
cdr3_nt: TGTGCCAGCAGCGAGCGGGGCTCCTACAATGAGCAGTTCTTC

d_call: NA
v_call: TRBV2
j_call: TRBJ1-1
clone_size: NA
cdr3_aa: CASSPSYDGNTEAFF
cdr3_nt: TGTGCCAGCAGTCCCTCCTACGATGGAAACACTGAAGCTTTCTTT

d_call: NA
v_call: TRBV10-1
j_call: TRBJ2-3
clone_size: few
cdr3_aa: CASSDRTFGDTQYF
cdr3_nt: TGCGCCAGCAGTGATAGGACCTTTGGGGATACGCAGTATTTT

d_call: NA
v_call: TRBV14
j_call: TRBJ1-1
clone_size: NA
cdr3_aa: CASSQDPSRWGTEAFF
cdr3_nt: TGTGCCAGCAGCCAAGACCCCTCTAGGTGGGGCACTGAAGCTTTCTTT

d_call: TRBD2
v_call: TRBV5-1
j_call: TRBJ2-1
clone_size: NA
cdr3_aa: CASSSEVGGLAGYNEQFF
cdr3_nt: TGCGCCAGCAGCTCTGAGGTGGGGGGACTAGCGGGTTACAATGAGCAGTTCTTC

d_call: TRBD1
v_call: TRBV5-1
j_call: TRBJ1-5
clone_size: NA
cdr3_aa: CASSPTGDPQPQHF
cdr3_nt: TGCGCCAGCAGCCCAACAGGGGATCCTCAGCCCCAGCATTTT

d_call: NA
v_call: TRBV6-1
j_call: TRBJ1-5
clone_size: few
cdr3_aa: CASSESRSAGQPQHF
cdr3_nt: TGTGCCAGCAGTGAAAGTCGGAGTGCAGGCCAGCCCCAGCATTTT

d_call: NA
v_call: TRBV9
j_call: TRBJ2-3
clone_size: NA
cdr3_aa: CASSALGQLTDTQYF
cdr3_nt: TGTGCCAGCAGCGCGTTAGGACAGCTCACAGATACGCAGTATTTT

d_call: NA
v_call: TRBV20-1
j_call: TRBJ2-1
clone_size: NA
cdr3_aa: CSASNFNEQFF
cdr3_nt: TGCAGTGCTAGCAATTTCAATGAGCAGTTCTTC

d_call: NA
v_call: TRBV10-3
j_call: TRBJ2-1
clone_size: NA
cdr3_aa: CAISEEVAHEQFF
cdr3_nt: TGTGCCATCAGTGAAGAGGTAGCCCATGAGCAGTTCTTC

d_call: NA
v_call: TRBV6-4
j_call: TRBJ2-2
clone_size: once
cdr3_aa: CASSDVTGGTGELFF
cdr3_nt: TGTGCCAGCAGTGACGTGACAGGAGGGACCGGGGAGCTGTTTTTT

d_call: NA
v_call: TRBV6-6
j_call: TRBJ1-3
clone_size: NA
cdr3_aa: CASNSGRSVTGNTIYF
cdr3_nt: TGTGCCAGCAATTCCGGGCGGTCTGTGACTGGAAACACCATATATTTT

d_call: NA
v_call: TRBV7-2
j_call: TRBJ2-1
clone_size: NA
cdr3_aa: CASSPGQTPYNEQFF
cdr3_nt: TGTGCCAGCAGCCCGGGTCAGACGCCTTACAATGAGCAGTTCTTC